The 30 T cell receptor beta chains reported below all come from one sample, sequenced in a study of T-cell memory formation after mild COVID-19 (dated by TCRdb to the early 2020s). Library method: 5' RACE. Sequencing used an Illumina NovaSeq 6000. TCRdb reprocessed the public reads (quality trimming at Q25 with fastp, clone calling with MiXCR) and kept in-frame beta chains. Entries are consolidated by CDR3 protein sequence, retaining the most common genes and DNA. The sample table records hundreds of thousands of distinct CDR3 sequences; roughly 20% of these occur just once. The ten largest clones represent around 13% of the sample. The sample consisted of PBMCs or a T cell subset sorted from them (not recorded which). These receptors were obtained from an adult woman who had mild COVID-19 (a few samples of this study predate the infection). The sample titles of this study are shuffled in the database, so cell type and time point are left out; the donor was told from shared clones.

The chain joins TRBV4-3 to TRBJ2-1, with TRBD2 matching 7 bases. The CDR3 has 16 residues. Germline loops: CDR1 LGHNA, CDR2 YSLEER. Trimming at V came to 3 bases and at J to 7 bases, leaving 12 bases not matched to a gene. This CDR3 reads CASSQVLVGAGNEQFF. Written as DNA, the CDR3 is TGCGCCAGCAGCCAGGTGTTGGTGGGAGCGGGGAATGAGCAGTTCTTC.

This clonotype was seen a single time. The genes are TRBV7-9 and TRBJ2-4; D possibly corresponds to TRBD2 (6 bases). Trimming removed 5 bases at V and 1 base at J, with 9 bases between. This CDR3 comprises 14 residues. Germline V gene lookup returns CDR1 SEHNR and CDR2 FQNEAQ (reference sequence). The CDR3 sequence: CASSPDYAKNIQYF. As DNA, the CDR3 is TGTGCCAGCAGCCCGGACTACGCCAAAAACATTCAGTACTTC.

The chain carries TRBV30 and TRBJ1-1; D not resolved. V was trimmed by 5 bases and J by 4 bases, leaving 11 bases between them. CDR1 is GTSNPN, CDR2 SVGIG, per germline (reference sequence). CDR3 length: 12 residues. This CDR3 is CAWARMGTEAFF. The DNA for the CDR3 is TGTGCCTGGGCGCGCATGGGCACTGAAGCTTTCTTT.

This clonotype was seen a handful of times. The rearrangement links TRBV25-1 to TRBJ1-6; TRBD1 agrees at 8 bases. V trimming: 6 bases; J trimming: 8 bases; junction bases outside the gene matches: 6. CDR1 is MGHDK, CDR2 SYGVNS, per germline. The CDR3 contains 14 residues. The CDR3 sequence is CASRKTGDDSPLHF. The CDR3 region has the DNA TGTGCCAGCAGGAAGACAGGGGATGATTCACCCCTCCACTTT.

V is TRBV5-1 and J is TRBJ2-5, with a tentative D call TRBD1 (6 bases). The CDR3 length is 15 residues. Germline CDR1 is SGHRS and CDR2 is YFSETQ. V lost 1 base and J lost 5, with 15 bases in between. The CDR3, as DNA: TGCGCCAGCAGCTTGCAGGGGACGACCCGGGAGACCCAGTACTTC. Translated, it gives CASSLQGTTRETQYF.

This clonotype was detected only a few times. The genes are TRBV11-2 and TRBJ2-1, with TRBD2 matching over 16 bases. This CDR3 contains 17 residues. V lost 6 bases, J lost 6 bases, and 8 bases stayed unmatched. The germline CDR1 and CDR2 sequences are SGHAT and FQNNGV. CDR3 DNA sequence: TGTGCCAGCAGATCGGGACTAGCGGGAGGGCCGGGCAATGAGCAGTTCTTC. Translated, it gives CASRSGLAGGPGNEQFF.

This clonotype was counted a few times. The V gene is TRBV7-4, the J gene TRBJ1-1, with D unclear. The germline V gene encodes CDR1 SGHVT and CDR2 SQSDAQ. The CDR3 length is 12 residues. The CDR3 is CAIRPLFSEAFF. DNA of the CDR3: TGTGCTATTCGGCCTCTGTTCTCTGAAGCTTTCTTT.

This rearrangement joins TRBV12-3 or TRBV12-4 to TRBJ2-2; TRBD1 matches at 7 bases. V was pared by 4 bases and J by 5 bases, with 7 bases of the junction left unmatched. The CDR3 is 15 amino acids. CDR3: CASSYNRGVTGELFF. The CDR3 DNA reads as TGTGCCAGCAGTTACAACAGGGGTGTGACCGGGGAGCTGTTTTTT.

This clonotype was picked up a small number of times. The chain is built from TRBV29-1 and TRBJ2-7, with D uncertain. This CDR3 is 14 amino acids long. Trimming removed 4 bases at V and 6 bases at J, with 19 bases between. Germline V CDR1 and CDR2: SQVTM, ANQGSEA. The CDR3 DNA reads TGCAGCGTTGCAAGCACTCATAGCCTCTCCGAGCAGTACTTC. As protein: CSVASTHSLSEQYF.

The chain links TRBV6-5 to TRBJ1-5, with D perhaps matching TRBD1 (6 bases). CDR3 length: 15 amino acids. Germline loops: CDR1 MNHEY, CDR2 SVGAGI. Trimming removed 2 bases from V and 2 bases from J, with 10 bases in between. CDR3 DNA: TGTGCCAGCAGTTACGGGGGCTCGGGCAATCAGCCCCAGCATTTT. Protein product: CASSYGGSGNQPQHF.

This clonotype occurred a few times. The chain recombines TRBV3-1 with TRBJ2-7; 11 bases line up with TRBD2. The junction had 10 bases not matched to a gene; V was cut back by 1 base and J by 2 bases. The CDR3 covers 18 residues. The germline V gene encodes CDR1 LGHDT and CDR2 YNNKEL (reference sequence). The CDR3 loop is CASSQVPVLTSGTYEQYF. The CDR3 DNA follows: TGTGCCAGCAGCCAAGTCCCCGTATTGACTAGCGGGACCTACGAGCAGTACTTC.

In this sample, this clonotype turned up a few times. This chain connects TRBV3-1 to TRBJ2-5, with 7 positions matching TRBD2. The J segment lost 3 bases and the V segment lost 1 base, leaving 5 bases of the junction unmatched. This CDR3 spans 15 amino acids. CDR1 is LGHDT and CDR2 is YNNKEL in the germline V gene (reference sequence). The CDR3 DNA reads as TGTGCCAGCAGCCAAGGACTAGCCGAGAAAGAGACCCAGTACTTC. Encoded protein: CASSQGLAEKETQYF.

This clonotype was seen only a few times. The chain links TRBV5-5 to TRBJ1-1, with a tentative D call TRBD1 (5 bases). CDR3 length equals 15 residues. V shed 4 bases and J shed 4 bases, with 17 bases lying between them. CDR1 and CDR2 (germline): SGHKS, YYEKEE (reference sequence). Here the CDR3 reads CASSRGGNKITEAFF. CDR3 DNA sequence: TGTGCCAGCAGCAGGGGAGGGAACAAGATCACTGAAGCTTTCTTT. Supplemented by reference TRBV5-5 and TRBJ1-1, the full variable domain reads DAGVTQSPTHLIKTRGQQVTLRCSPISGHKSVSWYQQVLGQGPQFIFQYYEKEERGRGNFPDRFSARQFPNYSSELNVNALLLGDSALYLCASSRGGNKITEAFFGQGTRLTVV.

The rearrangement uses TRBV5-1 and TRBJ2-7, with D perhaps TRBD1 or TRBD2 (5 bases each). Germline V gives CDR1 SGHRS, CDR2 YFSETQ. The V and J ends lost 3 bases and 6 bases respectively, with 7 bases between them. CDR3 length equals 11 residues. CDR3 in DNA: TGCGCCAGCAGCTCCGGGACCGAGCAGTACTTC. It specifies CASSSGTEQYF.

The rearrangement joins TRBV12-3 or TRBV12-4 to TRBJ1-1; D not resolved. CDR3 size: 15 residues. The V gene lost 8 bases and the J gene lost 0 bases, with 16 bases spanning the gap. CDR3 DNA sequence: TGTGCCAGCCGCAGTTCCGACACCTTGAACACTGAAGCTTTCTTT. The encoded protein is CASRSSDTLNTEAFF.

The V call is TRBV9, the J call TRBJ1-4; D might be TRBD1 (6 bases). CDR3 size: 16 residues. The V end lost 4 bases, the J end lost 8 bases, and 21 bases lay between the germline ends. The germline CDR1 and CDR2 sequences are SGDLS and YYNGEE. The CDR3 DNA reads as TGTGCCAGCAGCCCCGAGACAGGTGGCAGGCGCGAAAAACTGTTTTTT. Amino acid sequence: CASSPETGGRREKLFF.

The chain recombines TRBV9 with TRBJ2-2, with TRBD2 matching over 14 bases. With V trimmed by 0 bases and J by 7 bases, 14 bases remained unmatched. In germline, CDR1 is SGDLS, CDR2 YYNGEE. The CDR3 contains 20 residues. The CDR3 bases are TGTGCCAGCAGCGTAGTAGCGGGTTCGACTAGCGGGAGGGTCGGCGGGGAGCTGTTTTTT. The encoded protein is CASSVVAGSTSGRVGGELFF.

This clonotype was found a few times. The CDR3 region is CASSPLAVSSYNEQFF. The CDR3 DNA sequence: TGTGCCAGTAGTCCCCTAGCGGTAAGCTCCTACAATGAGCAGTTCTTC. The chain is built from TRBV19 and TRBJ2-1; 7 bases fit TRBD2. This CDR3 comprises 16 residues. Trimming at V came to 5 bases and at J to 0 bases, leaving 7 bases not matched to a gene. From germline, CDR1 is LNHDA and CDR2 SQIVND (reference sequence).

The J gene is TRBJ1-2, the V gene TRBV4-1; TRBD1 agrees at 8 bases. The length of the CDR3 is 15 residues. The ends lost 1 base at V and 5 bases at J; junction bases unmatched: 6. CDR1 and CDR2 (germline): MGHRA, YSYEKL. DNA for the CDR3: TGCGCCAGCAGCCAAGTCGGCGACAGGGGTTATGGCTACACCTTC. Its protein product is CASSQVGDRGYGYTF.

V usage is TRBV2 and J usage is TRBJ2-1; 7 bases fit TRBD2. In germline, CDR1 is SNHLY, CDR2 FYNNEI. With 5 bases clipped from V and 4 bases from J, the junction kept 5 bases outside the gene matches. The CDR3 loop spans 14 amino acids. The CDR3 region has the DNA TGTGCCAGCAGTAGAGACGGGGGGTACAATGAGCAGTTCTTC. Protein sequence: CASSRDGGYNEQFF.

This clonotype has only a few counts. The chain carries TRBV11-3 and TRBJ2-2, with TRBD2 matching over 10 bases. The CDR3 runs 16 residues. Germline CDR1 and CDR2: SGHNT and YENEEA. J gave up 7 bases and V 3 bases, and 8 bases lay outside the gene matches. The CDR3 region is CASSFRLAGPFGELFF. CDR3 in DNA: TGTGCCAGCAGCTTCCGACTAGCGGGCCCCTTCGGGGAGCTGTTTTTT.

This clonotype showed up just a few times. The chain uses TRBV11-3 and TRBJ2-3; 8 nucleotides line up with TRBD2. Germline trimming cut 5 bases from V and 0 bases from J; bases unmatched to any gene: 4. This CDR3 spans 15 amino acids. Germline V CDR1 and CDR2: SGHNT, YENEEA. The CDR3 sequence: CASSPSGSSTDTQYF. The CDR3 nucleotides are TGTGCCAGCAGCCCTAGCGGGTCTAGCACAGATACGCAGTATTTT.

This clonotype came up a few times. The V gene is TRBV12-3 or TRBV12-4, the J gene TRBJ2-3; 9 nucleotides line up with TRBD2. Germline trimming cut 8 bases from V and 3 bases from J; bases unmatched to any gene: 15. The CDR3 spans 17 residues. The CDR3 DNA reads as TGTGCCAGCCGACCCACCGGTGGCGGGAGGGGAACAGATACGCAGTATTTT. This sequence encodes CASRPTGGGRGTDTQYF.

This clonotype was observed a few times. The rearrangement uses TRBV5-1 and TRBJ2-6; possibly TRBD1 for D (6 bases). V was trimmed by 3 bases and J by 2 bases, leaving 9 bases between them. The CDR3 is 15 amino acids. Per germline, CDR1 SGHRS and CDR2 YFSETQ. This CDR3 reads CASSYRAPGANVLTF. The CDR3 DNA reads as TGCGCCAGCAGCTACAGGGCCCCTGGGGCCAACGTCCTGACTTTC.

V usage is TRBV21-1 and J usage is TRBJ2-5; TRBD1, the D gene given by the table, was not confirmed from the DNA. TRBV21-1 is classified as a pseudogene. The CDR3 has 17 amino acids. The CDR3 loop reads CASSKRGHLVGQETQYF. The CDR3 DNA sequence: TGTGCCAGCAGCAAAAGGGGCCACCTGGTGGGCCAAGAGACCCAGTACTTC.

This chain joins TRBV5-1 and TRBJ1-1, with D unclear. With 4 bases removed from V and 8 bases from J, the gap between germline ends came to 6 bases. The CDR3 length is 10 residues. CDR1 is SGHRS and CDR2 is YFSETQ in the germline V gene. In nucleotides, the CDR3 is TGCGCCAGCAGCCCTCCGGAAGCTTTCTTT. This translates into CASSPPEAFF. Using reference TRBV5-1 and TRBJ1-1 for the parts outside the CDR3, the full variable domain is KAGVTQTPRYLIKTRGQQVTLSCSPISGHRSVSWYQQTPGQGLQFLFEYFSETQRNKGNFPGRFSGRQFSNSRSEMNVSTLELGDSALYLCASSPPEAFFGQGTRLTVV.

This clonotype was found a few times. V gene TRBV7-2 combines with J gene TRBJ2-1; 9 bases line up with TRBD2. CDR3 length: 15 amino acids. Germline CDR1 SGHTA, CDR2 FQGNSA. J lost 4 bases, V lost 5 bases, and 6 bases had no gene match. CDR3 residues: CASSLLAGLYNEQFF. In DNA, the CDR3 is TGTGCCAGCAGCCTCCTAGCGGGGTTGTACAATGAGCAGTTCTTC. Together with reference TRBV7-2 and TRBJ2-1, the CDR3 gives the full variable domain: GAGVSQSPSNKVTEKGKDVELRCDPISGHTALYWYRQSLGQGLEFLIYFQGNSAPDKSGLPSDRFSAERTGGSVSTLTIQRTQQEDSAVYLCASSLLAGLYNEQFFGPGTRLTVL.

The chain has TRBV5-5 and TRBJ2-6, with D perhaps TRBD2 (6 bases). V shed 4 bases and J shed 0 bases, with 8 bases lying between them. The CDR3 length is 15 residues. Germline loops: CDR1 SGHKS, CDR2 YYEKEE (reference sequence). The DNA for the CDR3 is TGTGCCAGCAGCGACGGGAGCTCTGGGGCCAACGTCCTGACTTTC. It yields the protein CASSDGSSGANVLTF.

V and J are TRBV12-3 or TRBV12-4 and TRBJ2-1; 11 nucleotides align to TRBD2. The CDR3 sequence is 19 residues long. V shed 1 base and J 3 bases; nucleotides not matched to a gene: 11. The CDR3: CASSLVDGEGLADYNEQFF. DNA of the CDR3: TGTGCCAGCAGTTTAGTGGACGGAGAGGGACTAGCGGACTACAATGAGCAGTTCTTC.

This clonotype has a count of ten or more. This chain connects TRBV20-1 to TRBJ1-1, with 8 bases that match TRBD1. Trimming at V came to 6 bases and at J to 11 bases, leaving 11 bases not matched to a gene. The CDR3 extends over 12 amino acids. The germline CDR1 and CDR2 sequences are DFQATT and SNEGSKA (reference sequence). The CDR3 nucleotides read TGCAGTGCCGAACGTCGACAGGGGCGGGCTTTCTTT. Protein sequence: CSAERRQGRAFF.